The 6 T cell receptor beta chains reported below all come from one sample, sequenced in a study of circulating CD8 cells and anti-PD-1 response in melanoma (dated by TCRdb to the early 2020s). Sequencing was carried out with a NextSeq 500. Starting from about 16 ng of total RNA, TCR libraries were made with the QIAseq Immune Repertoire RNA Library Kit, Human TCR Panel. Using fastp at Q25 and MiXCR, TCRdb reprocessed the public reads and kept productive beta chains. Merged by CDR3 protein, the rows form single entries marked with the most common genes and DNA. This sample holds about 700 distinct CDR3 sequences; 4.8% were observed only once. The ten most abundant clones make up about 14% of the sample. Using a BD FACSAria II cell sorter, four subsets defined by PD-1 and/or TIGIT were sorted out of live CD3+CD8+TCRalphabeta+ cells. Sequencing was performed on CD8+ T cells from PBMCs, taken at baseline or after one month of anti-PD-1 therapy (not recorded which). Receptor source: a human donor with melanoma.

This clonotype is medium-sized (0.01 to 0.1%) within its sample. The V gene is TRBV4-1, the J gene TRBJ2-1; no reliable D call. V was cut by 5 bases and J by 0 bases, with 14 bases left in between. Germline values: CDR1 MGHRA, CDR2 YSYEKL. The CDR3 length is 16 residues. In DNA, the CDR3 is TGCGCCAGCAGCTCACTTGGTCATAGCTCCTACAATGAGCAGTTCTTC. Protein sequence: CASSSLGHSSYNEQFF.

In its sample, this clonotype ranks as medium-sized. The chain uses TRBV19 and TRBJ2-7, with 7 bases aligning to TRBD1. Per germline, CDR1 LNHDA and CDR2 SQIVND (reference sequence). The CDR3 runs 14 residues. V trimming: 3 bases; J trimming: 2 bases; junction bases outside the gene matches: 4. The CDR3 protein is CASSMGQIAYEQYF. Written as DNA, the CDR3 is TGTGCCAGTAGTATGGGACAGATAGCCTACGAGCAGTACTTC.

In this sample, this clonotype is medium-sized. V usage is TRBV28 and J usage is TRBJ2-1, with 11 bases that match TRBD1. The V gene end was trimmed by 2 bases and the J gene end by 4 bases; junction bases not matched to a gene: 7. CDR1 MDHEN and CDR2 SYDVKM come from the germline V gene. The CDR3 runs to 17 residues. In nucleotides, the CDR3 is TGTGCCAGCAGTTTAGGACAGGGGGCGGTGCGATACAATGAGCAGTTCTTC. Residues: CASSLGQGAVRYNEQFF.

This clonotype is judged medium-sized (0.01 to 0.1%). The chain links TRBV19 to TRBJ2-1; 12 bases agree with TRBD2. In germline, CDR1 is LNHDA, CDR2 SQIVND (reference sequence). CDR3 length equals 16 residues. Germline trimming cut 4 bases from V and 4 bases from J; bases unmatched to any gene: 5. CDR3 in DNA: TGTGCCAGTAGTAGACTAGCGGGGGCCCTTTACAATGAGCAGTTCTTC. Encoded protein: CASSRLAGALYNEQFF. The entire variable domain, with the rest obtained from reference TRBV19 and TRBJ2-1, is as follows: DGGITQSPKYLFRKEGQNVTLSCEQNLNHDAMYWYRQDPGQGLRLIYYSQIVNDFQKGDIAEGYSVSREKKESFPLTVTSAQKNPTAFYLCASSRLAGALYNEQFFGPGTRLTVL.

This clonotype was counted only a few times. The chain combines TRBV3-1 with TRBJ2-5; D perhaps matches TRBD2 (6 bases). Germline V gives CDR1 LGHDT, CDR2 YNNKEL (reference sequence). Between the trimmed V and J ends, which lost 4 bases and 1 base, there was a span of 13 bases. The CDR3 contains 15 residues. The CDR3 DNA sequence: TGTGCCAGCAGCCCCGGGGTAGCGGCCCAAGAGACCCAGTACTTC. The encoded protein is CASSPGVAAQETQYF.

This clonotype is termed large. The J gene is TRBJ1-6, the V gene TRBV2; TRBD1 might be the D (5 bases). The CDR3 is 14 residues long. Trimming stripped 1 base from V and 10 bases from J, with 11 bases between. Germline loops: CDR1 SNHLY, CDR2 FYNNEI. In DNA form, the CDR3 reads TGTGCCAGCAGTGAAGGCGAGGGGTTGTCACCCCTCCACTTT. Amino acid sequence: CASSEGEGLSPLHF.